What follows are 20 T cell receptor beta chains derived from one specimen sequenced in a study of technical replicates of blood from several donors. This table comes from immunoSEQ multiplex PCR, and its TCRdb copy is limited to in-frame clones, with some not included. The repertoire holds approximately 81,000 clones, roughly 95% seen once, with about 0.36% in the top ten. The sample comprised T cells isolated from PBMCs. These receptors were collected from a human donor in good health.

V is TRBV4-1 and J is TRBJ2-5; D is possibly TRBD2 (5 bases). CDR1 is MGHRA, CDR2 YSYEKL, per germline. With 0 bases removed from V and 5 bases from J, the gap between germline ends came to 19 bases. There are 17 residues in the CDR3. The CDR3 loop reads CASSQEFKVTGTETQYF. CDR3 nucleotides: TGCGCCAGCAGCCAAGAGTTTAAGGTAACGGGAACCGAGACCCAGTACTTC.

This chain uses TRBV5-6 with TRBJ1-2; TRBD1 matches 9 bases. This CDR3 spans 16 amino acids. Germline V gives CDR1 SGHDT, CDR2 YYEEEE. Losses at the gene ends were 4 bases for V and 7 bases for J; bases not matched to a gene: 14. The CDR3 spells CASSESGTGLLFGYTF. CDR3 sequence (DNA): TGTGCCAGCAGCGAATCCGGGACAGGGCTGCTTTTTGGCTACACCTTC.

This sequence joins TRBV6-6 and TRBJ2-1, with 7 bases fitting TRBD2. The germline V gene encodes CDR1 MNHNY and CDR2 SVGAGI (reference sequence). CDR3 length: 15 amino acids. Trimming at V came to 7 bases and at J to 8 bases, leaving 14 bases not matched to a gene. The CDR3 reads CASTYPRGGHDEQFF. The CDR3 bases are TGTGCCAGCACCTATCCGCGCGGGGGTCACGATGAGCAGTTCTTC.

The CDR3 sequence: CASSSGYRGNEQFF. CDR3 bases: TGTGCCAGCAGCTCGGGCTACAGGGGGAATGAGCAGTTCTTC. The chain uses TRBV5-5 and TRBJ2-1; 8 bases fit TRBD1. With 3 bases clipped from V and 7 bases from J, the junction kept 6 bases outside the gene matches. This CDR3 has 14 amino acids. Germline assignment: CDR1 SGHKS and CDR2 YYEKEE (reference sequence).

The J gene is TRBJ2-1, the V gene TRBV5-4; 14 positions agree with TRBD2. The germline CDR1 and CDR2 sequences are SGHNT and YYREEE (reference sequence). V was pared by 4 bases and J by 9 bases, with 6 bases of the junction left unmatched. This CDR3 is 15 amino acids long. CDR3 protein: CASSPPGLAGVEQFF. The CDR3 region has the DNA TGTGCCAGCAGCCCGCCGGGACTAGCGGGAGTTGAGCAGTTCTTC.

The chain joins TRBV5-8 to TRBJ1-5, with 8 bases aligning to TRBD1. Germline CDR1 is SGHTS and CDR2 is YDEGEE. This CDR3 contains 15 residues. J lost 3 bases, V lost 3 bases, and 5 bases had no gene match. DNA for the CDR3: TGTGCCAGCAGCTGGGGGACAGGTCCCAATCAGCCCCAGCATTTT. This translates into CASSWGTGPNQPQHF. Drawing the rest from reference TRBV5-8 and TRBJ1-5, the complete variable domain is EAGVTQSPTHLIKTRGQQATLRCSPISGHTSVYWYQQALGLGLQFLLWYDEGEERNRGNFPPRFSGRQFPNYSSELNVNALELEDSALYLCASSWGTGPNQPQHFGDGTRLSIL.

The J gene is TRBJ2-1, the V gene TRBV6-6; 11 positions match TRBD2. Looked up from germline, CDR1 is MNHNY and CDR2 is SVGAGI (reference sequence). The CDR3 has 15 residues. V lost 7 bases and J lost 5; bases outside the gene matches: 7. This chain's CDR3 is CASNLASGRNNEQFF. CDR3 nucleotides: TGTGCCAGCAATCTGGCTAGCGGGAGGAACAATGAGCAGTTCTTC.

The V call is TRBV2, the J call TRBJ1-2; TRBD1 might be the D (6 bases). Germline V lookup: CDR1 SNHLY, CDR2 FYNNEI. CDR3 length: 15 amino acids. V lost 1 base and J lost 2, with 11 bases in between. The chain's CDR3 is CASSEERGGNYGYTF. The CDR3 DNA reads TGTGCCAGCAGTGAAGAAAGGGGGGGGAACTATGGCTACACCTTC.

This clone was seen a few times. The chain recombines TRBV2 with TRBJ1-5; D gene uncertain. This CDR3 spans 12 amino acids. The V and J ends lost 6 bases and 3 bases respectively, with 6 bases between them. Per germline, CDR1 SNHLY and CDR2 FYNNEI. CDR3 coding DNA: TGTGCCAGCAGACAGACCAATCAGCCCCAGCATTTT. This gives the protein CASRQTNQPQHF.

V and J are TRBV5-1 and TRBJ2-3, with D possibly being TRBD1 (6 bases). The germline V gene has CDR1 SGHRS and CDR2 YFSETQ. Trimming removed 1 base from V and 0 bases from J, with 21 bases in between. The CDR3 runs 19 residues. This CDR3 is CASSLIRSGEWSSTDTQYF. In DNA form, the CDR3 reads TGCGCCAGCAGCTTGATTCGGTCAGGGGAGTGGTCTAGCACAGATACGCAGTATTTT.

CDR3: CASFQGGYGYTF. CDR3 sequence (DNA): TGTGCCAGTTTCCAGGGAGGGTATGGCTACACCTTC. The chain is built from TRBV6-6 and TRBJ1-2, with D possibly being TRBD1 (5 bases). The germline V gene encodes CDR1 MNHNY and CDR2 SVGAGI (reference sequence). This CDR3 spans 12 amino acids. Trimming removed 9 bases from V and 5 bases from J, with 13 bases in between.

The rearrangement links TRBV7-8 to TRBJ2-1; a weak D match, TRBD2 (5 bases). Germline values: CDR1 SGHVS, CDR2 FQNEAQ. This CDR3 contains 12 residues. Trimming left V 1 base short and J 9 bases short, with 7 bases between. CDR3 residues: CASSLVEVEQFF. The CDR3 coding sequence is TGTGCCAGCAGCTTAGTGGAGGTTGAGCAGTTCTTC.

The V gene is TRBV10-1, the J gene TRBJ2-7, with D uncertain. The CDR3 sequence is 11 residues long. Germline V gene data show CDR1 as WNHNN and CDR2 as SYGVQD (reference sequence). Trimming took 7 bases from V and 3 from J, leaving 7 bases between them. In DNA, the CDR3 is TGCGCCAGCAACCACTACTACGAGCAGTACTTC. Translated, it gives CASNHYYEQYF.

The rearrangement uses TRBV7-8 and TRBJ1-4; TRBD1 matches 10 bases. The CDR3 contains 15 residues. V was pared by 1 base and J by 8 bases, with 4 bases of the junction left unmatched. Germline V gives CDR1 SGHVS, CDR2 FQNEAQ. CDR3 in amino acids: CASSLEGQGQEKLFF. CDR3 DNA sequence: TGTGCCAGCAGCTTAGAGGGACAGGGGCAGGAAAAACTGTTTTTT.

About this clone itself: This sample includes further DNA sequences coding for the same CDR3. The J gene is TRBJ1-5, the V gene TRBV27, with D possibly TRBD1 on 6 matching bases. This CDR3 comprises 14 residues. Germline values: CDR1 MNHEY, CDR2 SMNVEV (reference sequence). Trimming cost V 0 bases and J 4 bases, with 7 bases left between them. In DNA form, the CDR3 reads TGTGCCAGCAGTTTATCCAGGGGTAATCAGCCCCAGCATTTT. This encodes CASSLSRGNQPQHF.

This clone was picked up a small number of times. The chain links TRBV28 to TRBJ1-1; D call uncertain. The CDR3 runs to 12 residues. CDR1 MDHEN and CDR2 SYDVKM come from the germline V gene. Deletions cut 2 bases from V and 1 base from J, with 2 bases between. CDR3 region: CASSLQNTEAFF. CDR3 DNA: TGTGCCAGCAGTTTACAGAACACTGAAGCTTTCTTT. Drawing the rest from reference TRBV28 and TRBJ1-1, the complete variable domain is DVKVTQSSRYLVKRTGEKVFLECVQDMDHENMFWYRQDPGLGLRLIYFSYDVKMKEKGDIPEGYSVSREKKERFSLILESASTNQTSMYLCASSLQNTEAFFGQGTRLTVV.

The CDR3 is CAISVLAGEYEQYF. CDR3 DNA: TGTGCCATCAGTGTACTAGCGGGAGAGTACGAGCAGTACTTC. The J gene is TRBJ2-7, the V gene TRBV10-3, with 11 bases identical to TRBD2. The trim removed 4 bases at V and 4 bases at J, leaving 3 bases unmatched. This CDR3 has 14 amino acids. Germline V CDR1 and CDR2: ENHRY, SYGVKD.

This sequence joins TRBV27 and TRBJ1-1; weak D call: TRBD1 (6 bases). V shed 6 bases and J shed 4 bases, with 12 bases lying between them. The CDR3 contains 13 residues. The V gene's germline CDR1 is MNHEY and CDR2 SMNVEV (reference sequence). CDR3 DNA sequence: TGTGCCAGCAGCGTAGTCAGGGGCACTGAAGCTTTCTTT. The encoded protein is CASSVVRGTEAFF.

This chain uses TRBV10-3 with TRBJ2-7; the match to TRBD1 covers 9 bases. CDR3 size: 13 residues. Germline CDR1 and CDR2: ENHRY and SYGVKD. V shed 9 bases and J 6 bases; nucleotides not matched to a gene: 9. The CDR3 is CAIQPGQGSEQYF. DNA of the CDR3: TGTGCCATTCAGCCGGGACAGGGAAGCGAGCAGTACTTC.

The chain joins TRBV4-1 to TRBJ2-7; TRBD2 agrees at 7 bases. J lost 3 bases, V lost 4 bases, and 3 bases had no gene match. CDR1 is MGHRA, CDR2 YSYEKL, per germline. The CDR3 is 13 residues long. The CDR3, as DNA: TGCGCCAGCAGCCCTCGGACTAGCTACGAGCAGTACTTC. It specifies CASSPRTSYEQYF.